This paragraph reports one T cell receptor (beta chain). Its target is unknown. Sample treatment: around 19 received Ad26.COV2.S at low or high dose, single or two shots; 5 received placebo; per-sample allocation not given. Specimen acquisition occurred on day 63 following the initial vaccine or placebo injection. This entry belongs to a study of Ad26.COV2.S vaccination and SARS-CoV-2 variants. The study, taken as a whole, reports: Substantial post-vaccination breadth of spike-specific CD8+ and CD4+ T cell responses was reported. Those who received the vaccine showed greater spike-specific TCR breadth than those given placebo.

Repertoires were generated with immunoSEQ multiplex PCR, while TCRdb's copy carries only in-frame clones and drops some. Altogether 300,000 to 500,000 clones are present, 75% to 90% being singletons, with the ten largest covering under 4%. Losses at the gene ends were 3 bases for V and 6 bases for J; bases not matched to a gene: 13. This CDR3 spans 15 amino acids. The germline CDR1 and CDR2 sequences are GTSNPN and SVGIG (reference sequence). The chain has TRBV30 and TRBJ1-2, with 7 bases aligning to TRBD1. The source of this sequence is a person aged 18-60 years who received the Ad26.COV2.S COVID-19 vaccine or a placebo. Sequencing was performed on peripheral blood, taken in a trial of Ad26.COV2.S vaccine versus placebo. The CDR3 DNA reads TGTGCCTGGAGCAGGAGGTACAGGGGAGAGAATGGCTACACCTTC. It specifies CAWSRRYRGENGYTF.